This TCR beta chain originates from a study of blood T cell repertoires in COVID-19 (dated by TCRdb to 2019 to 2021). General notes on the study: Samples covering the acute and convalescent phases of COVID-19 were provided by collaborators in the United States, Italy and Spain. Sample metadata almost always included a de-identified subject ID, COVID-19 status, age in years and sex. The material from the prospective study consisted of cDNA or gDNA derived from T cells, B-cell-depleted T cells, or PBMCs. The repertoires were released in a freely available public database intended as a resource for research on the immune response to SARS-CoV-2. Deeply sampled blood TCRbeta repertoires from subjects exposed to, actively infected with, or recovered from COVID-19 were included in the dataset. Samples were obtained from the ongoing ImmuneRACE study (first 160 participants) and from about 1,300 subjects provided by 6 global collaborators. HLA class I and class II types, where available, came from metadata supplied by the sample provider rather than from assay-based typing. Study-wide findings and limitations: How much clinical and demographic metadata was included differed by source and by participant, and the metadata was provided uncurated.

In the case of this clone: Its recognized antigen is unknown. No much larger clone exists at a distance of one base, and base qualities are not known. The sample contains more than one DNA sequence encoding this CDR3.

TCRbeta CDR3 regions were amplified from genomic DNA using the immunoSEQ Assay, a bias-controlled multiplex PCR. On the authors' methods: The number of nucleated cells in each sample was estimated from the amplification of reference gene primers within the assay. Sequence reads were collapsed and filtered to measure the absolute abundance of every unique TCRbeta CDR3 rearrangement. For each sample, productive Simpson clonality was calculated as the square root of Simpson's diversity index over productive rearrangements. Held by TCRdb, this immuneACCESS table contains in-frame sequences only and omits some clones. Under half of the omission traces to an unresolved V gene where checked; the cause of the rest is unknown. That table is the source of V, J and clone size, and D and trimming were worked out from the DNA. This sample is represented by 240,000 or so clones; around 87% of them were singletons. More than 2.5% of the sample is held by the ten biggest clonotypes.

V is pruned by 6 bases and J by 1 base, leaving 1 base of the junction without a gene match. The CDR3 holds 13 amino acids from the cysteine to the phenylalanine. The read is trimmed to its CDR3 DNA, 39 bases read in frame from base 1. Sequences SQVTM (CDR1) and ANQGSEA (CDR2) are obtained from the germline V gene. Samples from volunteer blood donors who had recovered from COVID-19 were contributed by a second Seattle source. Whole blood was collected in K2EDTA tubes by collaborating institutions according to the institutions' own protocols. For TCRbeta analysis, collaborators shipped samples in one of three forms: frozen whole blood, isolated PBMCs, or DNA extracted from either of those sample types.

This sequence uses TRBV29-1 and TRBJ2-2; TRBD1 fits 8 bases in the junction. This TCR was recovered from a woman under 40 who had recovered from COVID-19. The sequenced sample was peripheral blood. The nucleotide sequence reads as follows: TGCAGCGTCGACAGGGGGAACACCGGGGAGCTGTTTTTT. This sequence encodes CSVDRGNTGELFF.